The 28 T cell receptor beta chains below were found in one sample sequenced in a study of blood T cell repertoires in COVID-19. TCRdb's table, derived via immunoSEQ multiplex PCR, lists solely in-frame clones and lacks some. This table holds roughly 300,000 clones, approximately 86% found once. What was sequenced was PBMCs or T cells enriched from blood (not recorded which). Receptors were obtained from a woman aged 40 to 50 with acute COVID-19.

V and J are TRBV7-9 and TRBJ2-1, with D perhaps TRBD2 (6 bases). V dropped 3 bases and J dropped 8 bases, with 11 bases sitting between them. The CDR3 is 13 amino acids. Germline V lookup: CDR1 SEHNR, CDR2 FQNEAQ (reference sequence). The CDR3 here is CASSFGGRYEQFF. CDR3 bases: TGTGCCAGCAGCTTTGGAGGGCGCTATGAGCAGTTCTTC.

Of note for this clone: In the same sample, other DNA sequences code for this CDR3. The V and J genes are TRBV6-5 and TRBJ1-1; no clear D. With 5 bases removed from V and 2 bases from J, the gap between germline ends came to 9 bases. Germline V gene lookup returns CDR1 MNHEY and CDR2 SVGAGI. There are 13 residues in the CDR3. The CDR3 reads CASSTGKNTEAFF. In DNA, the CDR3 is TGTGCCAGCAGTACGGGGAAAAACACTGAAGCTTTCTTT.

This rearrangement joins TRBV28 to TRBJ1-4; 11 bases fit TRBD1. Germline lookup yields CDR1 MDHEN and CDR2 SYDVKM. CDR3 length: 14 residues. The V and J ends lost 5 bases and 6 bases, in that order; junction bases with no gene match: 2. The CDR3 spells CASSRTGGYEKLFF. The CDR3 DNA sequence: TGTGCCAGCAGTCGGACAGGGGGCTATGAAAAACTGTTTTTT.

This clone was seen just once. The chain is built from TRBV7-2 and TRBJ2-1, with a weak D call TRBD1 (6 bases). This CDR3 has 14 residues. Germline V CDR1 and CDR2: SGHTA, FQGNSA. Trimming stripped 5 bases from V and 9 bases from J, with 17 bases between. This chain's CDR3 is CASSTGQLIREQFF. For the CDR3, the DNA is TGTGCCAGCAGCACCGGACAGCTTATACGTGAGCAGTTCTTC.

The chain links TRBV5-1 to TRBJ1-6, with D tentatively TRBD1 (6 bases). Germline CDR1 SGHRS, CDR2 YFSETQ. The CDR3 is made up of 12 amino acids. V was cut by 10 bases and J by 7 bases, with 12 bases left in between. CDR3 nucleotide sequence: TGCGCCCCCCCACAGGGCAATTCACCCCTCCACTTT. This translates into CAPPQGNSPLHF. Together with reference TRBV5-1 and TRBJ1-6, the CDR3 gives the full variable domain: KAGVTQTPRYLIKTRGQQVTLSCSPISGHRSVSWYQQTPGQGLQFLFEYFSETQRNKGNFPGRFSGRQFSNSRSEMNVSTLELGDSALYLCAPPQGNSPLHFGNGTRLTVT.

This clone was seen only once. The CDR3 coding sequence is TGTGCCAGCAGCCGGTCGACGGGTAGCTATGGCTACACCTTC. The encoded protein is CASSRSTGSYGYTF. The chain carries TRBV16 and TRBJ1-2, with D hard to call. The CDR3 length is 14 residues. CDR1 KGHSY and CDR2 FQNENV come from the germline V gene. V lost 4 bases to trimming and J lost 4 bases, with 13 bases between them.

This clone has a single count. The J gene is TRBJ2-7, the V gene TRBV7-9, with a weak D call TRBD2 (6 bases). Trimming took off 4 bases at V and 0 bases at J, with 13 bases between the two ends. The CDR3 length is 15 residues. Per germline, CDR1 SEHNR and CDR2 FQNEAQ (reference sequence). In nucleotides, the CDR3 is TGTGCCAGCAGCTCCGGAGGGTACAGCTCCTACGAGCAGTACTTC. This sequence encodes CASSSGGYSSYEQYF.

V and J are TRBV5-6 and TRBJ2-2; 8 bases agree with TRBD1. This CDR3 comprises 16 residues. Germline CDR1 reads SGHDT; CDR2 reads YYEEEE. V was clipped by 4 bases and J by 0 bases; unmatched bases: 5. CDR3 DNA sequence: TGTGCCAGCAGCGCAGACAGGGGTCCGAACACCGGGGAGCTGTTTTTT. Residues: CASSADRGPNTGELFF.

This sequence joins TRBV19 and TRBJ1-5; the D gene is possibly TRBD1 (5 bases). The CDR3 length is 14 residues. The ends were cut back, 7 bases at V and 2 bases at J, with 12 bases in the middle. The germline V gene encodes CDR1 LNHDA and CDR2 SQIVND (reference sequence). CDR3 in amino acids: CASNPGYGNQPQHF. The CDR3 coding sequence is TGTGCCAGTAACCCAGGGTACGGCAATCAGCCCCAGCATTTT.

The chain couples TRBV28 to TRBJ1-2; 7 nucleotides agree with TRBD1. The CDR3 sequence is 15 residues long. With 2 bases clipped from V and 6 bases from J, the junction kept 9 bases outside the gene matches. Per germline, CDR1 MDHEN and CDR2 SYDVKM. In nucleotides, the CDR3 is TGTGCCAGCAGTTTAACCCGACAGGGCACGGATGGCTACACCTTC. Amino acids: CASSLTRQGTDGYTF.

This clone was counted once. The V gene is TRBV9, the J gene TRBJ1-2; tentative D call: TRBD1 (6 bases). The CDR3 extends over 14 amino acids. Trimming took 2 bases from V and 2 from J, leaving 10 bases between them. Germline loops: CDR1 SGDLS, CDR2 YYNGEE. CDR3 DNA sequence: TGTGCCAGCAGCGTTTCAGGGGCAAACTATGGCTACACCTTC. Amino acid sequence: CASSVSGANYGYTF.

This clone was recorded only once. The rearrangement joins TRBV19 to TRBJ2-1, with a weak D call TRBD1 (5 bases). With 7 bases removed from V and 4 bases from J, the gap between germline ends came to 17 bases. The CDR3 runs to 15 residues. Germline CDR1 is LNHDA and CDR2 is SQIVND (reference sequence). CDR3 in DNA: TGTGCCAGTAAAAAGGGGCCTTGGGTTTACAATGAGCAGTTCTTC. The encoded protein is CASKKGPWVYNEQFF.

The rearrangement joins TRBV9 to TRBJ2-1, with D possibly TRBD1 on 6 matching bases. Trimming cost V 0 bases and J 3 bases, with 13 bases left between them. The CDR3 covers 16 residues. Germline-derived CDR1 and CDR2 are SGDLS and YYNGEE. The CDR3 reads CASSVARDNLYNEQFF. The CDR3 nucleotides are TGTGCCAGCAGCGTAGCTAGGGACAACCTCTACAATGAGCAGTTCTTC.

This sequence joins TRBV6-5 and TRBJ1-1, with TRBD1 matching over 7 bases. Germline V gene data show CDR1 as MNHEY and CDR2 as SVGAGI. Germline trimming cut 2 bases from V and 4 bases from J; bases unmatched to any gene: 1. The CDR3 runs to 13 residues. For the CDR3, the DNA is TGTGCCAGCAGTTACCGGACAGGCACTGAAGCTTTCTTT. Translation: CASSYRTGTEAFF.

The V gene is TRBV5-1, the J gene TRBJ1-3, with 7 bases lining up with TRBD1. V shed 2 bases and J 2 bases; nucleotides not matched to a gene: 10. This CDR3 region has 17 residues. Looked up from germline, CDR1 is SGHRS and CDR2 is YFSETQ. Here the CDR3 DNA reads TGCGCCAGCAGCTTCGTGGCAGGGGGAAGACCTGGAAACACCATATATTTT. Its translation: CASSFVAGGRPGNTIYF.

The genes are TRBV7-2 and TRBJ2-7; D is possibly TRBD1 (6 bases). Looked up from germline, CDR1 is SGHTA and CDR2 is FQGNSA. Trimming took 5 bases from V and 4 from J, leaving 15 bases between them. CDR3 length: 14 residues. CDR3 loop: CASSPTGTAYEQYF. CDR3 sequence (DNA): TGTGCCAGCAGCCCAACAGGGACCGCATACGAGCAGTACTTC.

In its sample, this clone was seen once. A read error may account for a junction end that differs from germline. J is TRBJ2-7 and V is TRBV2, with D possibly TRBD1 on 5 matching bases. Germline lookup yields CDR1 SNHLY and CDR2 FYNNEI. This CDR3 contains 15 residues. Here the CDR3 DNA reads TGTGCCAGCGGCGAAAGGGGCATTCCCTCCTATGAGCAGTACTTC. It encodes CASGERGIPSYEQYF. Full variable domain (remainder filled in from reference TRBV2 and TRBJ2-7): EPEVTQTPSHQVTQMGQEVILRCVPISNHLYFYWYRQILGQKVEFLVSFYNNEISEKSEIFDDQFSVERPDGSNFTLKIRSTKLEDSAMYFCASGERGIPSYEQYFGPGTRLTVT.

The V and J genes are TRBV5-1 and TRBJ2-5; TRBD1 might be the D (6 bases). The CDR3 covers 16 residues. Germline CDR1 is SGHRS and CDR2 is YFSETQ. The V gene lost 1 base and the J gene lost 5 bases, with 18 bases spanning the gap. Here the CDR3 DNA reads TGCGCCAGCAGCTTGTCAGGGGCCGGGAACCGGGAGACCCAGTACTTC. This gives the protein CASSLSGAGNRETQYF.

Comments on this clone: Other DNA sequences in this sample translate to the same CDR3. The gene calls are TRBV5-1 and TRBJ2-7, with D perhaps matching TRBD2 (5 bases). The CDR3 covers 13 residues. V dropped 5 bases and J dropped 3 bases, with 12 bases sitting between them. CDR1 SGHRS and CDR2 YFSETQ come from the germline V gene. The CDR3 DNA reads as TGCGCCAGCAGTCGGGCAGACTACTACGAGCAGTACTTC. It codes for CASSRADYYEQYF. Full variable domain (missing parts from reference TRBV5-1 and TRBJ2-7): KAGVTQTPRYLIKTRGQQVTLSCSPISGHRSVSWYQQTPGQGLQFLFEYFSETQRNKGNFPGRFSGRQFSNSRSEMNVSTLELGDSALYLCASSRADYYEQYFGPGTRLTVT.

The V call is TRBV6-5, the J call TRBJ1-6; 9 bases are a match to TRBD1. With V trimmed by 6 bases and J by 10 bases, 4 bases remained unmatched. The V gene's germline CDR1 is MNHEY and CDR2 SVGAGI. This CDR3 contains 13 residues. CDR3 sequence: CASSTDRGSPLHF. The CDR3 nucleotides are TGTGCCAGCAGCACAGACAGGGGGTCACCCCTCCACTTT.

The chain joins TRBV28 to TRBJ1-4; 8 bases line up with TRBD1. CDR1 is MDHEN and CDR2 is SYDVKM in the germline V gene. The CDR3 has 15 amino acids. V trimming: 6 bases; J trimming: 8 bases; junction bases outside the gene matches: 11. The CDR3 protein is CASSPPRTGQEKLFF. The CDR3 nucleotides are TGTGCCAGCAGCCCACCCAGGACAGGGCAAGAAAAACTGTTTTTT. Full variable domain (rest looked up from reference TRBV28 and TRBJ1-4): DVKVTQSSRYLVKRTGEKVFLECVQDMDHENMFWYRQDPGLGLRLIYFSYDVKMKEKGDIPEGYSVSREKKERFSLILESASTNQTSMYLCASSPPRTGQEKLFFGSGTQLSVL.

The rearrangement uses TRBV29-1 and TRBJ1-3; 8 nucleotides align to TRBD1. Germline lookup yields CDR1 SQVTM and CDR2 ANQGSEA. This CDR3 comprises 14 residues. J was trimmed by 5 bases and V by 1 base; bases with no gene match: 4. The CDR3 nucleotides are TGCAGCGTTGAAGGGACAGGGAAGAGAAACACCATATATTTT. Its translation is CSVEGTGKRNTIYF.

This clone was seen a single time. V usage is TRBV7-3 and J usage is TRBJ2-2; 7 nucleotides line up with TRBD2. The J segment lost 5 bases and the V segment lost 2 bases, leaving 8 bases of the junction unmatched. Germline V gene sequence: CDR1 SGHTA, CDR2 FQGTGA. This CDR3 has 16 amino acids. In nucleotides, the CDR3 is TGTGCCAGCAGCTTATATGCTAGCGGAGATACCGGGGAGCTGTTTTTT. Encoded protein: CASSLYASGDTGELFF.

The chain combines TRBV10-3 with TRBJ2-4; D remains ambiguous. This CDR3 is built from 12 residues. Trimming took 0 bases from V and 8 from J, leaving 5 bases between them. Germline-derived CDR1 and CDR2 are ENHRY and SYGVKD. CDR3 coding DNA: TGTGCCATCAGTGAGTCAGTAGACATTCAGTACTTC. Translating gives CAISESVDIQYF.

The chain carries TRBV19 and TRBJ1-4; tentative D call: TRBD1 (5 bases). This CDR3 has 13 residues. With 7 bases removed from V and 5 bases from J, the gap between germline ends came to 11 bases. Per the germline V gene, CDR1 is LNHDA and CDR2 is SQIVND (reference sequence). CDR3 sequence: CASTNRLNEKLFF. The CDR3 nucleotides are TGTGCCAGTACTAACAGGCTAAATGAAAAACTGTTTTTT.

This rearrangement joins TRBV28 to TRBJ2-7; 16 bases are a match to TRBD2. V lost 10 bases, J lost 3 bases, and 12 bases stayed unmatched. The CDR3 totals 17 residues. Germline V gene sequence: CDR1 MDHEN, CDR2 SYDVKM. As DNA, the CDR3 is TGTGCCACTCAGGGGGGACTAGCGGGAGGGGTATTCTACGAGCAGTACTTC. Amino acid sequence: CATQGGLAGGVFYEQYF.

The chain recombines TRBV3-1 (or the pseudogene TRBV3-2) with TRBJ2-5; 8 bases are shared with TRBD2. This CDR3 has 15 residues. J lost 2 bases, V lost 2 bases, and 4 bases had no gene match. Germline CDR1 and CDR2: LGHDT and YNNKEL (reference sequence). Here the CDR3 DNA reads TGTGCCAGCAGCCAAATAGCGGGGAAACAAGAGACCCAGTACTTC. Translated, it gives CASSQIAGKQETQYF.

This clone appeared once. The chain couples TRBV7-9 to TRBJ1-5; 10 positions match TRBD1. The V and J ends lost 5 bases and 7 bases, in that order; junction bases with no gene match: 5. Germline values: CDR1 SEHNR, CDR2 FQNEAQ (reference sequence). This CDR3 spans 14 amino acids. CDR3 DNA: TGTGCCAGCAGCAAGGGACAGGGGATGCAGCCCCAGCATTTT. It is translated as CASSKGQGMQPQHF.